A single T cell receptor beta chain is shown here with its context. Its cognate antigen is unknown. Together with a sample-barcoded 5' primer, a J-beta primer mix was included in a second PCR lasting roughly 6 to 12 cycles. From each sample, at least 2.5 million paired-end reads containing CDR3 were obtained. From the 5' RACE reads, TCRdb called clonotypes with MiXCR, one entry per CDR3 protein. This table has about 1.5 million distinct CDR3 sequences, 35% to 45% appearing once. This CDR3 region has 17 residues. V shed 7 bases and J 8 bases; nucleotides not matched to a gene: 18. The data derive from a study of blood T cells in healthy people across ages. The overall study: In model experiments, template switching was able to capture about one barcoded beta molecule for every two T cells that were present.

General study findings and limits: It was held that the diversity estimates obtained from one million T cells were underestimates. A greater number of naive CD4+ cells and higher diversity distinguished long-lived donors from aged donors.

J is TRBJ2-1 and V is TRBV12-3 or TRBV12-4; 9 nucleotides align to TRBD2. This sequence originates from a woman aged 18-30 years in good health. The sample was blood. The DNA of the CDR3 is TGTGCCAGCAACCACGCCCCCTCTAGCGGGACGGGGGATGAGCAGTTCTTC. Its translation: CASNHAPSSGTGDEQFF.